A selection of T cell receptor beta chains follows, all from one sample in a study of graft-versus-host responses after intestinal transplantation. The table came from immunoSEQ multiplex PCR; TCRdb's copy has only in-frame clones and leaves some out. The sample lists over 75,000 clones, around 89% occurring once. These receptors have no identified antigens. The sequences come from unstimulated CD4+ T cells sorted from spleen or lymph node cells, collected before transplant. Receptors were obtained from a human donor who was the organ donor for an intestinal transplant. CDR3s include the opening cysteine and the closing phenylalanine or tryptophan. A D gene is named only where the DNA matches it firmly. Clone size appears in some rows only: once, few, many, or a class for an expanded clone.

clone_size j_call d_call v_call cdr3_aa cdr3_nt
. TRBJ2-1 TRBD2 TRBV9 CASSVSGKSHNEQFF TGTGCCAGCAGCGTTAGCGGGAAGTCCCACAATGAGCAGTTCTTC
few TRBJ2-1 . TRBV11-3 CASSVGGSYNEQFF TGTGCCAGCAGCGTTGGGGGGTCCTACAATGAGCAGTTCTTC
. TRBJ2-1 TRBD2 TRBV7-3 CASSLESGRGNNEQFF TGTGCCAGCAGCTTAGAGAGCGGGAGGGGGAACAATGAGCAGTTCTTC
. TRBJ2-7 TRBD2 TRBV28 CASSFQREAPYEQYF TGTGCCAGCAGTTTCCAGCGGGAGGCTCCCTACGAGCAGTACTTC
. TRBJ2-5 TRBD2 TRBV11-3 CASSLDMGREETQYF TGTGCCAGCAGCTTAGATATGGGGAGGGAAGAGACCCAGTACTTC
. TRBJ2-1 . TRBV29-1 CSVSRGYNEQFF TGCAGCGTCTCGCGGGGCTACAATGAGCAGTTCTTC
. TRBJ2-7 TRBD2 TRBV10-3 CAIRPGGSYEQYF TGTGCCATCAGACCGGGAGGGTCCTACGAGCAGTACTTC
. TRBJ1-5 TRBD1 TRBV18 CASSPRQGVFQPQHF TGTGCCAGCTCACCTAGACAGGGGGTATTTCAGCCCCAGCATTTT
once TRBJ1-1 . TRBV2 CASSDRRTEAFF TGTGCCAGCAGTGACCGGCGGACTGAAGCTTTCTTT
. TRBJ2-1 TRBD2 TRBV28 CASRYSGRVLYNEQFF TGTGCCAGCAGGTATAGCGGGAGGGTGTTGTACAATGAGCAGTTCTTC
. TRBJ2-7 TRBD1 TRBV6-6 CASTRDRVLEEQYF TGTGCCAGCACCAGGGACAGGGTATTGGAAGAGCAGTACTTC
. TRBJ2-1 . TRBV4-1 CASSQVLGGPSSYNEQFF TGCGCCAGCAGCCAAGTGCTCGGGGGGCCGAGCTCCTACAATGAGCAGTTCTTC
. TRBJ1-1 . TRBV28 CASSYNWNTEAFF TGTGCCAGCAGCTATAATTGGAACACTGAAGCTTTCTTT
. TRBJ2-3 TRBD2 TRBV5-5 CASSLVPAGNTDTQYF TGTGCCAGCAGCTTGGTACCAGCGGGGAATACAGATACGCAGTATTTT
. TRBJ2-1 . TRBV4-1 CASSQSLIGNEQFF TGCGCCAGCAGCCAATCACTCATCGGCAATGAGCAGTTCTTC
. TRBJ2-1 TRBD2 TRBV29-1 CSVEAASGGYNEQFF TGCAGCGTTGAAGCGGCTAGCGGGGGTTACAATGAGCAGTTCTTC
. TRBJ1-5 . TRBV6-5 CASSVGAAYQPQHF TGTGCCAGCAGTGTAGGGGCAGCGTATCAGCCCCAGCATTTT
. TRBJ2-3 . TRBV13 CASSSPGYTDTQYF TGTGCCAGCAGCTCCCCCGGGTACACAGATACGCAGTATTTT
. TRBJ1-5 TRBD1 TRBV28 CASSLRQGGRPQHF TGTGCCAGCAGTCTCAGACAGGGCGGTCGGCCCCAGCATTTT
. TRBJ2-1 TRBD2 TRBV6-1 CASRGRDEQFF TGTGCCAGCAGGGGGAGGGATGAGCAGTTCTTC
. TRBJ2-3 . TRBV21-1 CASSITAGSTDTQYF TGTGCCAGCAGCATAACCGCAGGGAGCACAGATACGCAGTATTTT
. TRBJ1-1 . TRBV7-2 CASSLAITGLKNTEAFF TGTGCCAGCAGCTTAGCTATTACAGGCCTCAAGAACACTGAAGCTTTCTTT
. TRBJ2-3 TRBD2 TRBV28 CASRRTSGLPDTQYF TGTGCCAGCAGGCGGACTAGCGGTTTGCCAGATACGCAGTATTTT
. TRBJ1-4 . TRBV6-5 CASRLTLDEKLFF TGTGCCAGCAGGCTAACGCTTGATGAAAAACTGTTTTTT
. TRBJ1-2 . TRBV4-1 CASSQLLTGISCTF TGCGCCAGCAGCCAGCTACTTACCGGGATAAGCTGCACCTTC
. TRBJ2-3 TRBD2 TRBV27 CASSLTSGRGTDTQYF TGTGCCAGCAGTTTGACTAGCGGGAGGGGCACAGATACGCAGTATTTT
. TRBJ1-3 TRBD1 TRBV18 CASSPDRVGNTIYF TGTGCCAGCTCCCCGGACAGGGTTGGAAACACCATATATTTT
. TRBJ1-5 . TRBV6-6 CASSSEGWQPQHF TGTGCCAGCAGTTCCGAGGGCTGGCAGCCCCAGCATTTT
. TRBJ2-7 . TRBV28 CASSLRGGGSYEQYF TGTGCCAGCAGTCTCCGAGGGGGTGGCTCCTACGAGCAGTACTTC
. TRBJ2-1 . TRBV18 CASSPDSYNEQFF TGTGCCAGCTCACCAGACAGTTACAATGAGCAGTTCTTC
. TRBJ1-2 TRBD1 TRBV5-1 CASSERDRANYGYTF TGCGCCAGCAGCGAGAGGGACAGAGCTAACTATGGCTACACCTTC
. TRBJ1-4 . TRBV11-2 CASSLTRGGGEKLFF TGTGCCAGCAGCCTGACTAGGGGTGGAGGCGAAAAACTGTTTTTT
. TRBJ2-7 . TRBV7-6 CASSVSATGTYEQYF TGTGCCAGCAGCGTCTCCGCGACAGGCACCTACGAGCAGTACTTC
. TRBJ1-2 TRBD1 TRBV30 CASPGQGADNYGYTF TGTGCCTCGCCGGGACAGGGGGCGGATAACTATGGCTACACCTTC
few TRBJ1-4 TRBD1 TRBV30 CAWSVWAGGTEKLFF TGTGCCTGGAGTGTATGGGCAGGGGGAACGGAAAAACTGTTTTTT
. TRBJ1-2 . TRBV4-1 CASSQSGGYTF TGCGCCAGCAGCCAATCGGGGGGCTACACCTTC
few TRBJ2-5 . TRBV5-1 CASSNSQETQYF TGCGCCAGCAGTAATTCCCAAGAGACCCAGTACTTC
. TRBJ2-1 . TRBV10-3 CAIRGFPSYNEQFF TGTGCCATCCGAGGGTTTCCCTCCTACAATGAGCAGTTCTTC
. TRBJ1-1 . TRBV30 CAWSHGDLRTEAFF TGTGCCTGGAGTCACGGGGATTTAAGAACTGAAGCTTTCTTT
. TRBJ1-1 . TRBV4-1 CASSQEGRFVGRTRRYTEAFF TGCGCCAGCAGCCAAGAGGGGAGGTTCGTGGGGCGCACTCGACGGTACACTGAAGCTTTCTTT
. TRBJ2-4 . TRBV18 CASSRGGLAKNIQYF TGTGCCAGCTCCCGAGGTGGTTTGGCCAAAAACATTCAGTACTTC
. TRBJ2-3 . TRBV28 CASSTISPHSTDTQYF TGTGCCAGCAGTACTATATCCCCACATAGCACAGATACGCAGTATTTT
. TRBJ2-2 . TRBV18 CASSRGTVSTGELFF TGTGCCAGCTCCCGTGGGACTGTCAGCACCGGGGAGCTGTTTTTT
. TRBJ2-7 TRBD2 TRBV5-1 CASSPSGGPSYEQYF TGCGCCAGCAGCCCCTCGGGGGGGCCTTCCTACGAGCAGTACTTC
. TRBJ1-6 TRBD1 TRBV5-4 CASGRMTGNNSPLHF TGTGCCAGCGGCAGAATGACAGGGAACAATTCACCCCTCCACTTT